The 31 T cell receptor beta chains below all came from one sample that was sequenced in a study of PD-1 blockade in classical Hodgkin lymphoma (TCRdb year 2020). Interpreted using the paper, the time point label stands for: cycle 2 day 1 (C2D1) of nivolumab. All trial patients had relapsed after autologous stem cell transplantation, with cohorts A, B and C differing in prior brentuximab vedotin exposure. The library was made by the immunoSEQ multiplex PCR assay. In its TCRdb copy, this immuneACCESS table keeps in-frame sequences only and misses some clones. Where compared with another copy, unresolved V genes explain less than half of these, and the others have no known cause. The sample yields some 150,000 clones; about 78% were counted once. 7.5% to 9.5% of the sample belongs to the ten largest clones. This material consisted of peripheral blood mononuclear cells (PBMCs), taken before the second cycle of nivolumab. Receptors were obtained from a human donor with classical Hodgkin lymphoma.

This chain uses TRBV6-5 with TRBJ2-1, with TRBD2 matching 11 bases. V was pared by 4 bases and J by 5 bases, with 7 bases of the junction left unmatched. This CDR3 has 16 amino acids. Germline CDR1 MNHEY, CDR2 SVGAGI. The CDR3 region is CASSLLTSGNDNEQFF. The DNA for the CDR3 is TGTGCCAGCAGTTTGTTGACTAGCGGGAATGACAATGAGCAGTTCTTC.

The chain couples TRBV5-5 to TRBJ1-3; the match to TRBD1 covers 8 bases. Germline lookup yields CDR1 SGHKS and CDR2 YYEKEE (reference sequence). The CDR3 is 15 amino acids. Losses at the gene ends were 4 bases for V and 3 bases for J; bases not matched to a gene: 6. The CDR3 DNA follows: TGTGCCAGCAGCAGAACGGGACAGGATGGAAACACCATATATTTT. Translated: CASSRTGQDGNTIYF.

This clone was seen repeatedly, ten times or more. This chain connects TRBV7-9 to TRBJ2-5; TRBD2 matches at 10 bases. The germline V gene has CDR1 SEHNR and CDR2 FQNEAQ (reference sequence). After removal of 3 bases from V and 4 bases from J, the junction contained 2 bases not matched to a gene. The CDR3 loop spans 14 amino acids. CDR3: CASSLGLAPETQYF. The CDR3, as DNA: TGTGCCAGCAGCTTGGGACTAGCGCCAGAGACCCAGTACTTC.

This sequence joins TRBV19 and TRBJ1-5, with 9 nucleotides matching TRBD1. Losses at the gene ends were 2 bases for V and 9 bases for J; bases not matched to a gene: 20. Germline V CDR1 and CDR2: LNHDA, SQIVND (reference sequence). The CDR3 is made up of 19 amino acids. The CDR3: CASSIRGPGTGNPLGPQHF. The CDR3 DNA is TGTGCCAGTAGTATAAGGGGGCCCGGGACAGGGAACCCCTTGGGGCCCCAGCATTTT.

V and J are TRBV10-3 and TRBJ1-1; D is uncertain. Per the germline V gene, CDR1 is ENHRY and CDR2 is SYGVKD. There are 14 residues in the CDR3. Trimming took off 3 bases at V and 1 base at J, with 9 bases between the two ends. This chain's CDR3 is CAISDRWENTEAFF. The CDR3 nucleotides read TGTGCCATCAGTGACAGATGGGAGAACACTGAAGCTTTCTTT.

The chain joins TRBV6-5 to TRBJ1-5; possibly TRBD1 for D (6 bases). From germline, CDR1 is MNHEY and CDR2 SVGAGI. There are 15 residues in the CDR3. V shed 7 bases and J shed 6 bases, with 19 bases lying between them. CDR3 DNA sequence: TGTGCCAGCACTTTACGGGGGCGAGTAGGTCAGCCCCAGCATTTT. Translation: CASTLRGRVGQPQHF.

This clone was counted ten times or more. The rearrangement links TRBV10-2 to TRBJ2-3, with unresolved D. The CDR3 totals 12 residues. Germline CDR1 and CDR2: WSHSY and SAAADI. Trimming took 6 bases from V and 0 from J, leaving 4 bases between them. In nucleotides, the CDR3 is TGCGCCAGCAGGACTAGCACAGATACGCAGTATTTT. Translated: CASRTSTDTQYF.

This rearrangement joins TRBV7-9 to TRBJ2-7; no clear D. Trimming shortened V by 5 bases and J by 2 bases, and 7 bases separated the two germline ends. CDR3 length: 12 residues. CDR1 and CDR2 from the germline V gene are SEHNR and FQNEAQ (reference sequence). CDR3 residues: CASSPGTYEQYF. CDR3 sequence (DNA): TGTGCCAGCAGCCCCGGAACCTACGAGCAGTACTTC. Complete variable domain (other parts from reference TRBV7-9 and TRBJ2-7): DTGVSQNPRHKITKRGQNVTFRCDPISEHNRLYWYRQTLGQGPEFLTYFQNEAQLEKSRLLSDRFSAERPKGSFSTLEIQRTEQGDSAMYLCASSPGTYEQYFGPGTRLTVT.

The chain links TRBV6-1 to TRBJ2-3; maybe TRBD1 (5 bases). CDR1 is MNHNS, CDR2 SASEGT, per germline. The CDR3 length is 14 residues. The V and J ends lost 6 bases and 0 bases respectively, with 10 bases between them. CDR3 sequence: CASRAQVSTDTQYF. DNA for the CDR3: TGTGCCAGCAGGGCACAGGTTAGCACAGATACGCAGTATTTT.

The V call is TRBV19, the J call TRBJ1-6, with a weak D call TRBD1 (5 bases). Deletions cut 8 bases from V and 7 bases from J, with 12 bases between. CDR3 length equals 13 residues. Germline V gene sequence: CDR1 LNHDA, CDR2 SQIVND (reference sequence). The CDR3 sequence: CASGGNMNSPLHF. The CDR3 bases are TGTGCCAGTGGGGGGAACATGAATTCACCCCTCCACTTT. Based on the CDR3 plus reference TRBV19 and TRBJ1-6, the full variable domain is DGGITQSPKYLFRKEGQNVTLSCEQNLNHDAMYWYRQDPGQGLRLIYYSQIVNDFQKGDIAEGYSVSREKKESFPLTVTSAQKNPTAFYLCASGGNMNSPLHFGNGTRLTVT.

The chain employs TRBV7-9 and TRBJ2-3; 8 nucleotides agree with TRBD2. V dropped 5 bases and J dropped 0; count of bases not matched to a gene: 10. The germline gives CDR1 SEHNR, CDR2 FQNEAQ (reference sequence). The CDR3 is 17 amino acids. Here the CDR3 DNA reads TGTGCCAGCAGCAGTAGCGGGGCCTTTGCTAGCACAGATACGCAGTATTTT. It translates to CASSSSGAFASTDTQYF.

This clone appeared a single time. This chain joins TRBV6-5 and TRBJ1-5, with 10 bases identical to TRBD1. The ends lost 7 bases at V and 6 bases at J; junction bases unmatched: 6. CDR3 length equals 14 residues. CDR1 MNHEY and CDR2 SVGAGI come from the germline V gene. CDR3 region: CASTRDRGTQPQHF. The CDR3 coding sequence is TGTGCCAGCACCCGGGACAGGGGCACTCAGCCCCAGCATTTT.

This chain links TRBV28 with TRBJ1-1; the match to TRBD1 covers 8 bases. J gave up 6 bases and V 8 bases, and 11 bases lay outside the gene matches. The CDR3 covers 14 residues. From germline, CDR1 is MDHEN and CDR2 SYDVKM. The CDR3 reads CASGLDRGVSEAFF. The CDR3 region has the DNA TGTGCCAGCGGGTTAGACAGGGGAGTGTCTGAAGCTTTCTTT.

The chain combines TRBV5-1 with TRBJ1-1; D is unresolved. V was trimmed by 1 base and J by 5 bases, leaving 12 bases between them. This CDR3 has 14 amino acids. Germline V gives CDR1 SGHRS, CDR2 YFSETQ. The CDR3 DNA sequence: TGCGCCAGCAGCTTGTACATCCCGGGAACTGAAGCTTTCTTT. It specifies CASSLYIPGTEAFF.

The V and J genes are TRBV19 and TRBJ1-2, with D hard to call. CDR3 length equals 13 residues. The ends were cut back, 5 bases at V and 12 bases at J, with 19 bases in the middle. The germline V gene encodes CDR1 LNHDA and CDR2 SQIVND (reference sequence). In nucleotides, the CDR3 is TGTGCCAGTAGTCTTGGCCGGCACGCCAGAAACACCTTC. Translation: CASSLGRHARNTF.

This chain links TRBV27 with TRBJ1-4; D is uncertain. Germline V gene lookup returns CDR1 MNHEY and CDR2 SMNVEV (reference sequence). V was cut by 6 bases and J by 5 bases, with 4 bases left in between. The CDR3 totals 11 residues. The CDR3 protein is CASSQNEKLFF. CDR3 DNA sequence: TGTGCCAGCAGCCAAAATGAAAAACTGTTTTTT.

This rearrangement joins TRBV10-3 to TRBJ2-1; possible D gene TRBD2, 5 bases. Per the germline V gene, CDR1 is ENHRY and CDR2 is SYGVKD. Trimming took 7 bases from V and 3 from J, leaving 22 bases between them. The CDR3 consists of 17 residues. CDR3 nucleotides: TGTGCCATCAAAGCGGTAGGGCGCGCCCCCGGCTACAATGAGCAGTTCTTC. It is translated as CAIKAVGRAPGYNEQFF.

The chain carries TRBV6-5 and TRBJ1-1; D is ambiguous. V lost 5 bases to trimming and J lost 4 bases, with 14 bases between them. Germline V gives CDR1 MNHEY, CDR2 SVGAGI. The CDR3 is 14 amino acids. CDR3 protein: CASSRFGSGTEAFF. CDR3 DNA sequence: TGTGCCAGCAGTCGATTCGGGTCGGGCACTGAAGCTTTCTTT.

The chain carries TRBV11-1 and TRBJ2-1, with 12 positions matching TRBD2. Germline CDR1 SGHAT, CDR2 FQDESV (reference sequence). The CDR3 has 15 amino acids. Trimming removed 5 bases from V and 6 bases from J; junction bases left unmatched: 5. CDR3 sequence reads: CASSQGLAGTNEQFF. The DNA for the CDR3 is TGTGCCAGCAGCCAAGGACTAGCGGGGACCAATGAGCAGTTCTTC.

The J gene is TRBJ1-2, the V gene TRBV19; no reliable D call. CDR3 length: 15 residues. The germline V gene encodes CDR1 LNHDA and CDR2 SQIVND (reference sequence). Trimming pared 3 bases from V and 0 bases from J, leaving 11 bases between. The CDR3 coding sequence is TGTGCCAGTAGTATGCGGACTGGAACTAACTATGGCTACACCTTC. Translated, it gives CASSMRTGTNYGYTF.

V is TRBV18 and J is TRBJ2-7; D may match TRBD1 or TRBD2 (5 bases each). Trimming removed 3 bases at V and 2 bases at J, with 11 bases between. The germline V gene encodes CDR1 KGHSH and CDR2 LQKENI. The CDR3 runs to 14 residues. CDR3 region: CASSPGTYPYEQYF. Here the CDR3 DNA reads TGTGCCAGCTCACCCGGGACGTACCCCTACGAGCAGTACTTC.

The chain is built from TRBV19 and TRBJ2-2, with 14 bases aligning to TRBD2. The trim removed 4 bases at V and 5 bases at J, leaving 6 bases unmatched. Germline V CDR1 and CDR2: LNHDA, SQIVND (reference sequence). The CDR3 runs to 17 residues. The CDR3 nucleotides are TGTGCCAGTAGTACAATCGGGACTAGCGGGAGTACCGGGGAGCTGTTTTTT. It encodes CASSTIGTSGSTGELFF.

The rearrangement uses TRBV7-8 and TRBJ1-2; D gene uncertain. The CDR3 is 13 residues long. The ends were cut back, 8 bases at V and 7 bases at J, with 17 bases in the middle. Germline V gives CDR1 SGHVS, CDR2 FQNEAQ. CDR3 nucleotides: TGTGCCAGCTCCCCTCGGTTGGGTAGTGGCTACACCTTC. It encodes CASSPRLGSGYTF.

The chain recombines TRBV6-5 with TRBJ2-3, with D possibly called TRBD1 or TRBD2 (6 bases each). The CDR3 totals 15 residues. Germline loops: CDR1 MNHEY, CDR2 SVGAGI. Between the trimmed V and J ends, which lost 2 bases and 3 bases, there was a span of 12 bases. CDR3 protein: CASSYIGGQTDTQYF. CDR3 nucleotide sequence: TGTGCCAGCAGTTACATAGGGGGGCAAACAGATACGCAGTATTTT.

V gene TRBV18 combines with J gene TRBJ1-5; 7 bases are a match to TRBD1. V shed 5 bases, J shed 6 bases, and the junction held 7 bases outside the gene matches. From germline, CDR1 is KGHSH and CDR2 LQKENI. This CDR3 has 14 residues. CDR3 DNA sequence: TGTGCCAGCTCAATAATCCAGGGGGTTCAGCCCCAGCATTTT. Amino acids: CASSIIQGVQPQHF.

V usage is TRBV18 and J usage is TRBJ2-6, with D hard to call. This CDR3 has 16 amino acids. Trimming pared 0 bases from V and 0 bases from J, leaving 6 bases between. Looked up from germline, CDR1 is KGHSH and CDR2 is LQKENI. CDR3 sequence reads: CASSPPFSSGANVLTF. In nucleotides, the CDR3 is TGTGCCAGCTCACCACCATTCTCCTCTGGGGCCAACGTCCTGACTTTC.

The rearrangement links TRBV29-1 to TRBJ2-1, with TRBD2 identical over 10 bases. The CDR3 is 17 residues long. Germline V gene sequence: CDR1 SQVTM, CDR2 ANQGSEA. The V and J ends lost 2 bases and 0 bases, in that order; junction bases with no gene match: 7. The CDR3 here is CSVERLAGQNSYNEQFF. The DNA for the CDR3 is TGCAGCGTTGAAAGACTAGCGGGCCAGAACTCCTACAATGAGCAGTTCTTC.

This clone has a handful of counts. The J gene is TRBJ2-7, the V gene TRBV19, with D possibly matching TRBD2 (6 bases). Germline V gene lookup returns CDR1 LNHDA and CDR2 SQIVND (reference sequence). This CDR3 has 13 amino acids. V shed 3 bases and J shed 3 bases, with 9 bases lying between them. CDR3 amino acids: CASSIGGHYEQYF. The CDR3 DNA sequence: TGTGCCAGTAGTATTGGAGGGCACTACGAGCAGTACTTC.

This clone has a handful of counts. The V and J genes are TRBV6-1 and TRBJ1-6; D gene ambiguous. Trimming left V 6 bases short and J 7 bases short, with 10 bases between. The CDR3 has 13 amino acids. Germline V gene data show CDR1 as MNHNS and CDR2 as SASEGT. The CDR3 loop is CASSKTSNSPLHF. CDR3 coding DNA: TGTGCCAGCAGCAAGACGTCAAATTCACCCCTCCACTTT.

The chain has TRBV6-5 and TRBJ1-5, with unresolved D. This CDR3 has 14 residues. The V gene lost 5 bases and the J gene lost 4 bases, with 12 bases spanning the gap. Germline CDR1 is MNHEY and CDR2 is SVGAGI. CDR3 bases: TGTGCCAGCAGTCGTATCGCCTTTAATCAGCCCCAGCATTTT. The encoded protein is CASSRIAFNQPQHF.

The CDR3 loop reads CASTLSGPNYGYTF. The CDR3 bases are TGTGCCAGCACCCTCTCGGGACCTAACTATGGCTACACCTTC. The rearrangement joins TRBV5-6 to TRBJ1-2, with D possibly TRBD1 on 5 matching bases. There are 14 residues in the CDR3. The germline V gene encodes CDR1 SGHDT and CDR2 YYEEEE. V lost 6 bases and J lost 0, with 12 bases in between.